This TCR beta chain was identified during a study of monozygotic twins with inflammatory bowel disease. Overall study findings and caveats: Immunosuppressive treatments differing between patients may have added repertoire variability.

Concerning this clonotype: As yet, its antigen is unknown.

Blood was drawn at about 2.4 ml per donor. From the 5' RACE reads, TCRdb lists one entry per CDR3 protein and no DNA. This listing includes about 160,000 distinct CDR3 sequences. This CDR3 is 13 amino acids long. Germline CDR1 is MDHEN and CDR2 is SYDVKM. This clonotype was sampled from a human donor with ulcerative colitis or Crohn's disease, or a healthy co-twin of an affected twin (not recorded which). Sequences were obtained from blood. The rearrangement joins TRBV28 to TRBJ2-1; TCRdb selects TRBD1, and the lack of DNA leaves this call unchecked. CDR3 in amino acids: CASIRGDYNEQFF.